This T cell receptor (beta chain) was profiled in a study of beta chain features in type 1 diabetes. As regards this clone: Its specificity is not known.

It was via CD45RO/CCR7/CD25/CD127/CD95/CD27 that CD4+ naive, central memory, regulatory and stem cell-like memory cells were sorted. The sequenced template was cDNA made from the entire isolated RNA. Generated by immunoSEQ multiplex PCR, the TCRdb table keeps only in-frame clones and is missing some. The sample has more than 550,000 clones, over 12% seen once. Study results and limitations: In the patient group, naive, central memory and Treg TCRB repertoires seemed more alike than in the healthy donor group. Unsettled here was the matter of whether HLA type influences TCRB rearrangement. For Type 1 diabetes patients, all four CD4+ subsets carried TCRB CDR3s that were moderately but significantly shorter.

Germline CDR1 SGHTA, CDR2 FQGTGA. This CDR3 contains 17 residues. V lost 2 bases, J lost 2 bases, and 8 bases stayed unmatched. The J gene is TRBJ2-1, the V gene TRBV7-3; TRBD2 matches 8 bases. The TCR comes from a man between 18 and 35 years old with type 1 diabetes. Input material: naive CD4+ T cells from blood. The CDR3 DNA is TGTGCCAGCAGCTTACAAGCGGGAGCAAAACCCTACAATGAGCAGTTCTTC. It yields the protein CASSLQAGAKPYNEQFF.